This TCR beta chain is drawn from a study of shared clonotypes between healthy human individuals. TCRdb's copy holds only in-frame clones and misses some; the assay was immunoSEQ multiplex PCR. This sample has hundreds of thousands of clones, with roughly three quarters found just once. The specimen sequenced was PBMCs. The receptor was derived from a woman between 35 and 50 years old in good health. Some clones in this sample may be carry-over from other donors' samples.

CDR3 DNA sequence: TGCGCCAGCAGCCTAGCCCCCGACTATCCCATATTCTCCTACGAGCAGTACTTC. Its protein is CASSLAPDYPIFSYEQYF. The V and J genes are TRBV4-1 and TRBJ2-7; D is possibly TRBD2 (5 bases). Between the trimmed V and J ends, which lost 4 bases and 0 bases, there was a span of 22 bases. Germline V gives CDR1 MGHRA, CDR2 YSYEKL. The CDR3 is 18 residues long.